A selection of T cell receptor beta chains follows, all from one sample in a study of patients and donors after allogeneic stem cell transplantation. TCRdb re-called the RT-PCR reads with MiXCR, one entry per CDR3 protein. There are about 960,000 distinct CDR3 sequences in the sample; about a sixth occur only once, and about 6% lies in the top ten. The sequenced sample consisted of blood, either unsorted or a sorted T cell fraction (not recorded which). These receptors all come from a human donor who was either an allogeneic HSCT recipient or a stem cell or donor lymphocyte infusion donor (not recorded which). It is not recorded whose cells these are; they may come from a transplant donor. Each CDR3 is given with its conserved first and last residue. D genes are given only for firm matches. Clone size is given for some rows only: seen once, a few or many times, or a class if the clone is expanded.

j_gene	abundance	d_gene	len	v_gene	CDR3aa	CDR3nt
TRBJ1-5	NA	NA	19	TRBV3-1	CASSQGARGPESSNQPQHF	TGTGCCAGCAGCCAAGGGGCGAGGGGTCCAGAGTCTAGCAATCAGCCCCAGCATTTT
TRBJ2-4	NA	TRBD2	16	TRBV3-1	CASSQAGGLTKNIQYF	TGTGCCAGCAGCCAAGCGGGGGGGCTAACCAAAAACATTCAGTACTTC
TRBJ2-3	NA	NA	18	TRBV11-1	CASRLTREQAGPTDTQYF	TGTGCCAGCAGGCTGACTAGAGAGCAGGCCGGACCCACAGATACGCAGTATTTT
TRBJ1-2	many	NA	16	TRBV28	CASSSVARDAWLGYTF	TGTGCCAGCAGTTCAGTGGCCCGGGACGCTTGGCTTGGCTACACCTTC
TRBJ1-4	NA	NA	15	TRBV3-1	CASSQPLGLDEKLFF	TGTGCCAGCAGCCAACCGTTGGGGCTGGACGAAAAACTGTTTTTT
TRBJ1-1	NA	NA	15	TRBV12-3/TRBV12-4	CASSFNVLGSTEAFF	TGTGCCAGCAGTTTTAACGTTTTGGGGAGCACTGAAGCTTTCTTT
TRBJ1-1	NA	NA	14	TRBV6-1	CASSEALHRQEAFF	TGTGCCAGCAGTGAAGCGCTTCATAGGCAAGAAGCTTTCTTT
TRBJ2-3	NA	TRBD2	14	TRBV28	CASNKAGVTDTQYF	TGTGCCAGCAACAAAGCGGGAGTAACAGATACGCAGTATTTT
TRBJ2-6	many	NA	15	TRBV12-3/TRBV12-4	CASSTDISGANVLTF	TGTGCCAGCAGTACTGACATCTCTGGGGCCAACGTCCTGACTTTC
TRBJ1-4	NA	TRBD1	13	TRBV14	CASSQQGVEKLFF	TGTGCCAGCAGCCAGCAGGGGGTCGAAAAACTGTTTTTT
TRBJ2-3	NA	TRBD1	15	TRBV3-1	CASSQDRRQGGTQYF	TGTGCCAGCAGCCAAGATCGGAGACAGGGGGGTACGCAGTATTTT
TRBJ2-5	NA	TRBD1	14	TRBV20-1	CTVGSDRGGETQYF	TGCACCGTAGGATCAGACAGGGGCGGTGAGACCCAGTACTTC
TRBJ2-7	few	TRBD2	15	TRBV4-2	CASSQEKSGTYEQYF	TGTGCCAGCAGCCAAGAGAAGAGCGGGACCTACGAGCAGTACTTC
TRBJ1-5	few	NA	13	TRBV11-2	CASSFWANQPQHF	TGTGCCAGCAGCTTTTGGGCCAATCAGCCCCAGCATTTT
TRBJ1-1	NA	NA	14	TRBV3-1	CASSQFGKGAEAFF	TGTGCCAGCAGCCAATTCGGAAAAGGGGCTGAAGCTTTCTTT
TRBJ2-2	few	TRBD1	17	TRBV24-1	CATSDPGTGLITGELFF	TGTGCCACCAGTGATCCGGGGACAGGGCTGATTACCGGGGAGCTGTTTTTT